The clone carrying this T cell receptor (beta chain) was detected ten times or more. Its antigen is not identified. This sample is part of a study of T cell repertoires in cytomegalovirus infection. Study-wide background: In public TCR beta signatures, there were indications of both CMV infection and matching HLA type.

TCRdb reprocessed the reads via MiXCR and lists one record per CDR3 protein. The sample includes 200,000 to 250,000 distinct CDR3 sequences, roughly an eighth seen only once; the top ten take approximately 1.6%. Unmatched junction bases numbered 12, after V lost 4 bases and J lost 9 bases. Germline V gene lookup returns CDR1 SGHTA and CDR2 FQGNSA. This CDR3 has 15 residues. Points from the study as a whole: HLA-C-restricted CMV-specific TCR beta clonotypes were dominant in the ex vivo response.

The sequence came from a human donor in good health (CMV status not recorded). Some clones in this sample may be carry-over from other donors' samples. The chain uses TRBV7-2 and TRBJ1-5; the match to TRBD1 covers 7 bases. The specimen was PBMCs. For the CDR3, the DNA is TGTGCCAGCAGCTCCGAACAGGGGAGTGAGTGGCCCCAGCATTTT. Its translation: CASSSEQGSEWPQHF.